This T cell receptor (beta chain) was found in a study of T cells in Graves' hyperthyroidism and ophthalmopathy. Researchers amplified the TCR beta CDR3 regions from RNA transcripts. Carried out on the TCR CDR3, a first-round RT-PCR used the HTBI primer set. TCRdb reprocessed the multiplex PCR reads with MiXCR, giving one entry per CDR3 protein. This sample has a few hundred thousand distinct CDR3 sequences, with approximately 15% found just once. Study findings and constraints: Clonotypes that were expanded in thyroid above 0.001 mostly appeared in blood too. The model foresaw ophthalmopathy a median 6.5 months prior to onset.

This clonotype was observed many times. What it recognizes is unknown. Trimming shortened V by 2 bases and J by 8 bases, and 15 bases separated the two germline ends. Germline V gives CDR1 MNHNY, CDR2 SVGAGI (reference sequence). The CDR3 loop spans 14 amino acids. V and J are TRBV6-6 and TRBJ1-2, with D perhaps matching TRBD1 (6 bases). The receptor comes from a woman under 40 with Graves' ophthalmopathy. The specimen sequenced was blood. The CDR3 reads CASSYPGARGGYTF. CDR3 in DNA: TGTGCCAGCAGTTACCCAGGGGCTCGGGGAGGCTACACCTTC.